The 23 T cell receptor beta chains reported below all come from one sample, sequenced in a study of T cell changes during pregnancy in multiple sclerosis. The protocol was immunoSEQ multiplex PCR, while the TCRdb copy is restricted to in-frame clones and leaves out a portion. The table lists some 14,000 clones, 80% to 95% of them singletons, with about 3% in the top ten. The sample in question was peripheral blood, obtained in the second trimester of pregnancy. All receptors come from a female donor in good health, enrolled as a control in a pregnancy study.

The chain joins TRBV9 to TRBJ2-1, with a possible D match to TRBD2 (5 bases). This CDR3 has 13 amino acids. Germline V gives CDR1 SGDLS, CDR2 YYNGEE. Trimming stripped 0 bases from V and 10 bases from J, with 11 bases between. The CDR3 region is CASSVVEGAEQFF. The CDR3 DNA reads TGTGCCAGCAGCGTAGTAGAGGGTGCGGAGCAGTTCTTC.

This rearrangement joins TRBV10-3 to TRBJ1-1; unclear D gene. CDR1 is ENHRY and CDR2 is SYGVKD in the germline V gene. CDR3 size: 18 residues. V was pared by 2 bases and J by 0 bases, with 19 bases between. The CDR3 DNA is TGTGCCATCAGTGAGACCTTCGCTTCAGGCCTCATGAACACTGAAGCTTTCTTT. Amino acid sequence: CAISETFASGLMNTEAFF.

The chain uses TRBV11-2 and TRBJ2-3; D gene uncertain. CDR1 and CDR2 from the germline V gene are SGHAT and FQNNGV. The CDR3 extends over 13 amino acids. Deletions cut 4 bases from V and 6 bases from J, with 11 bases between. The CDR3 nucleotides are TGTGCCAGCAGCTCTTTCAGGTTCGATACGCAGTATTTT. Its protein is CASSSFRFDTQYF.

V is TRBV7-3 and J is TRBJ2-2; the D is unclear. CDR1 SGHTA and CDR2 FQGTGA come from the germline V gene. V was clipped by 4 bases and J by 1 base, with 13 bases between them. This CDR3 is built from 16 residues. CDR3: CASSYQPLGNTGELFF. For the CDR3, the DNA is TGTGCCAGCAGCTACCAACCCCTCGGGAACACCGGGGAGCTGTTTTTT.

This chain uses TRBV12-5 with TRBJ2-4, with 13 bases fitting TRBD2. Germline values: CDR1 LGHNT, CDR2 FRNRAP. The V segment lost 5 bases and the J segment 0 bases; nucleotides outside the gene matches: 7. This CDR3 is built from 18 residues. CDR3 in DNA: TGTGCTAGTGGTCCCGGACTAGCGGGAGACCCAGCCAAAAACATTCAGTACTTC. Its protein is CASGPGLAGDPAKNIQYF.

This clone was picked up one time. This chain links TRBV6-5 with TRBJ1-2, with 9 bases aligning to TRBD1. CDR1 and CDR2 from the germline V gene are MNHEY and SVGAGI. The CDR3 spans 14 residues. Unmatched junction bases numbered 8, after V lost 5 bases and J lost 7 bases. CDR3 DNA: TGTGCCAGCAGTCAAACAGGGGGCGGGGGTGGCTACACCTTC. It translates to CASSQTGGGGGYTF.

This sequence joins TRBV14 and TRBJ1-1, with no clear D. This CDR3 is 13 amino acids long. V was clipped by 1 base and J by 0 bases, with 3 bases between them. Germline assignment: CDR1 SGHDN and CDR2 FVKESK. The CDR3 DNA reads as TGTGCCAGCAGCCAAGTTATGAACACTGAAGCTTTCTTT. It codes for CASSQVMNTEAFF. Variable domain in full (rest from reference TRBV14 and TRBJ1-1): EAGVTQFPSHSVIEKGQTVTLRCDPISGHDNLYWYRRVMGKEIKFLLHFVKESKQDESGMPNNRFLAERTGGTYSTLKVQPAELEDSGVYFCASSQVMNTEAFFGQGTRLTVV.

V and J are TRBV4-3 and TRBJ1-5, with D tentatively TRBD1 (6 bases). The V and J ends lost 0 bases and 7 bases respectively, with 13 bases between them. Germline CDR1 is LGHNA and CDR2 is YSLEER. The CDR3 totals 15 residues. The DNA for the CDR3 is TGCGCCAGCAGCCAAGACAACAGGGAATACCAGCCCCAGCATTTT. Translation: CASSQDNREYQPQHF.

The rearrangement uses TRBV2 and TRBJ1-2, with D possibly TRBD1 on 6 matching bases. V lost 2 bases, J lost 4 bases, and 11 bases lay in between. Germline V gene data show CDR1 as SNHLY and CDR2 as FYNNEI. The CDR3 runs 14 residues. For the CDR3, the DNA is TGTGCCAGCAGTGAAATGGACAGACTCTATGGCTACACCTTC. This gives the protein CASSEMDRLYGYTF.

The DNA of the CDR3 is TGTGCCAGCAGCTTGAGCGACTTCTCTGGAAACACCATATATTTT. Its protein product is CASSLSDFSGNTIYF. V gene TRBV7-9 combines with J gene TRBJ1-3; D is unresolved. The CDR3 has 15 residues. Germline-derived CDR1 and CDR2 are SEHNR and FQNEAQ (reference sequence). Trimming stripped 3 bases from V and 0 bases from J, with 9 bases between.

The CDR3 sequence is CASSSGTGVYEQYF. The CDR3 DNA is TGCGCCAGCAGCTCCGGGACAGGGGTCTACGAGCAGTACTTC. This chain uses TRBV5-1 with TRBJ2-7; 10 bases align to TRBD1. Trimming cost V 3 bases and J 3 bases; bases outside gene matches: 3. The CDR3 loop spans 14 amino acids. Germline loops: CDR1 SGHRS, CDR2 YFSETQ.

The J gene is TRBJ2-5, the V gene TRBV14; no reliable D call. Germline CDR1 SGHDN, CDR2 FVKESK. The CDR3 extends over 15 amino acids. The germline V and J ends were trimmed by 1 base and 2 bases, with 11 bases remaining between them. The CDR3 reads CASSQALGGQETQYF. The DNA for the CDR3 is TGTGCCAGCAGCCAAGCTCTTGGCGGTCAAGAGACCCAGTACTTC.

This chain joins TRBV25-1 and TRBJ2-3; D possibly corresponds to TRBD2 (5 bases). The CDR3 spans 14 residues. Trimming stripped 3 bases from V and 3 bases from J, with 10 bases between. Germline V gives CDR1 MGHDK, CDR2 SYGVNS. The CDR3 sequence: CASSEPGVTDTQYF. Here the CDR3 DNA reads TGTGCCAGCAGTGAGCCCGGGGTAACAGATACGCAGTATTTT.

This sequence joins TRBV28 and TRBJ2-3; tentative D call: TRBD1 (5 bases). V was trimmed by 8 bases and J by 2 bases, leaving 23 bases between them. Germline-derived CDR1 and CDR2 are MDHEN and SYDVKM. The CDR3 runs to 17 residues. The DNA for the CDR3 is TGTGCCAGCGATCGAGGACGAACAGGTTCCTACACAGATACGCAGTATTTT. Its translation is CASDRGRTGSYTDTQYF.

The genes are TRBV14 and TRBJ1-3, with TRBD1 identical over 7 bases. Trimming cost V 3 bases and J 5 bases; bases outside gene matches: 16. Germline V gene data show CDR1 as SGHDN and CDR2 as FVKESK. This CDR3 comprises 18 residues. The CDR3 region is CASSHKGGLVTRRNTIYF. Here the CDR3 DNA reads TGTGCCAGCAGCCACAAAGGGGGCCTTGTTACCCGACGAAACACCATATATTTT.

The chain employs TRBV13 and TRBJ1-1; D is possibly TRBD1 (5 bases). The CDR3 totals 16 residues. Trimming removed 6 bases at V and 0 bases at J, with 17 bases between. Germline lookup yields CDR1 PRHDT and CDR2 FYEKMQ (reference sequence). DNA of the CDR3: TGTGCCAGCAGTTTTCCTCACCGACAGCTGAACACTGAAGCTTTCTTT. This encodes CASSFPHRQLNTEAFF.

DNA of the CDR3: TGTGCCAGCAGTCGGGACAGAAATCAGCCCCAGCATTTT. As protein: CASSRDRNQPQHF. The chain carries TRBV2 and TRBJ1-5; 7 bases agree with TRBD1. This CDR3 contains 13 residues. Germline CDR1 and CDR2: SNHLY and FYNNEI. With V trimmed by 5 bases and J by 4 bases, 2 bases remained unmatched. The whole variable domain, filled in from reference TRBV2 and TRBJ1-5, reads EPEVTQTPSHQVTQMGQEVILRCVPISNHLYFYWYRQILGQKVEFLVSFYNNEISEKSEIFDDQFSVERPDGSNFTLKIRSTKLEDSAMYFCASSRDRNQPQHFGDGTRLSIL.

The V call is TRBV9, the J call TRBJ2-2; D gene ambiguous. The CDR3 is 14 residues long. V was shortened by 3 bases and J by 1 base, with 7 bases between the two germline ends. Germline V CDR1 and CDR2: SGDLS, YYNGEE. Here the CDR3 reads CASSERVNTGELFF. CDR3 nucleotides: TGTGCCAGCAGCGAGAGAGTGAACACCGGGGAGCTGTTTTTT.

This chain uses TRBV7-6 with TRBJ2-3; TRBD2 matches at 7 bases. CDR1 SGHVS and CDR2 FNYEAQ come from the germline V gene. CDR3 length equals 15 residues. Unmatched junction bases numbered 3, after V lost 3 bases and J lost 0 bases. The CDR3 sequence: CASSFSGSSTDTQYF. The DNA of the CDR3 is TGTGCCAGCAGCTTTAGCGGGTCTAGCACAGATACGCAGTATTTT.

CDR3 in DNA: TGTGCCAGCAGCCGACGGCCTCAGGGGTACTATGGCTACACCTTC. Residues: CASSRRPQGYYGYTF. The genes are TRBV5-4 and TRBJ1-2; TRBD1 is a possible D gene (6 bases). The CDR3 covers 15 residues. The germline V gene has CDR1 SGHNT and CDR2 YYREEE (reference sequence). Trimming pared 4 bases from V and 3 bases from J, leaving 16 bases between.

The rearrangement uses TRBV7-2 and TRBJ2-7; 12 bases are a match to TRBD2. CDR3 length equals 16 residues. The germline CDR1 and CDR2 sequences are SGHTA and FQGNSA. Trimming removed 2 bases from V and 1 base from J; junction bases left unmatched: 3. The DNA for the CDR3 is TGTGCCAGCAGCTTATCCCTAGCGGGAGGGTCCTACGAGCAGTACTTC. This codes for CASSLSLAGGSYEQYF.

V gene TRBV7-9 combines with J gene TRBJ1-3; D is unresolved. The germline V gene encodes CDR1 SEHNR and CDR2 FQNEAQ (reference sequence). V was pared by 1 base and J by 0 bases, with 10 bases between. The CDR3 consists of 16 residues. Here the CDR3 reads CASSLVAASSGNTIYF. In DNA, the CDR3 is TGTGCCAGCAGCTTAGTAGCAGCCTCCTCTGGAAACACCATATATTTT.

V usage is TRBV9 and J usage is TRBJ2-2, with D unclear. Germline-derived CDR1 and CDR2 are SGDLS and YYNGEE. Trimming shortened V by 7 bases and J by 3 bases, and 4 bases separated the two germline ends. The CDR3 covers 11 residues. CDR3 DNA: TGTGCCAGCGGAGACACCGGGGAGCTGTTTTTT. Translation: CASGDTGELFF.